This T cell receptor beta chain was profiled in a study of OX40 agonist ivuxolimab in advanced cancers. About the research overall: A diagnosis of hepatocellular carcinoma, melanoma, renal cell or head and neck cancer was present in dose-escalation patients. Two patients with cutaneous melanoma and one with hepatocellular carcinoma, three in total, showed partial responses. Overall study results and limits: The CD4+ and CD8+ T cells in the blood had expanded clonally by week 6 at 0.1 to 3.0 mg/kg. Nonresponders included some who also had low normalized T-cell clonal expansion.

Libraries were prepared by immunoSEQ multiplex PCR; TCRdb keeps only in-frame clonotypes and omits some of them. In the table there are roughly 19,000 clones, approximately 70% of which are singletons. As to this clone: What it recognizes is unknown.

CDR1 and CDR2 (germline): GTSNPN, SVGIG (reference sequence). The CDR3 is 16 amino acids. V gave up 0 bases and J gave up 3 bases, with 15 bases separating them. V gene TRBV30 combines with J gene TRBJ1-3; D gene uncertain. The sequence was obtained from an adult with an advanced solid tumor such as melanoma, head and neck, liver or kidney cancer. The sample in question was CD4+ or CD8+ T cells sorted from blood, obtained in a trial of the OX40 agonist ivuxolimab. CDR3 sequence: CAWSVKSRLIGNTIYF. The CDR3 DNA is TGTGCCTGGAGTGTTAAGTCACGACTTATTGGAAACACCATATATTTT.